This TCR beta chain was identified during a study of T cell repertoires in cytomegalovirus infection. Study overall: Epitope selection comprised recently identified HLA-C-restricted CMV epitopes and well-studied HLA-B-restricted CMV epitopes.

TCRdb itself ran the reads through MiXCR, one entry per CDR3 protein. Among about 830,000 distinct CDR3 sequences, around a third were seen once, and the ten largest hold about an eighth. V was trimmed by 1 base and J by 4 bases, leaving 3 bases between them. The CDR3 consists of 12 residues. Germline CDR1 reads MNHNY; CDR2 reads SVGAGI (reference sequence). This clonotype appeared many times. Its antigen is not identified. The TCR was taken from a human donor in good health (CMV status not recorded). Some clones in this sample may be carry-over from other donors' samples. The genes are TRBV6-6 and TRBJ2-3; D is ambiguous. The input for sequencing was cultured CD8+ T cells from PBMCs, taken from culture after CMV antigen stimulation. The CDR3 region is CASSYLADTQYF. CDR3 coding DNA: TGTGCCAGCAGTTACTTGGCAGATACGCAGTATTTT.